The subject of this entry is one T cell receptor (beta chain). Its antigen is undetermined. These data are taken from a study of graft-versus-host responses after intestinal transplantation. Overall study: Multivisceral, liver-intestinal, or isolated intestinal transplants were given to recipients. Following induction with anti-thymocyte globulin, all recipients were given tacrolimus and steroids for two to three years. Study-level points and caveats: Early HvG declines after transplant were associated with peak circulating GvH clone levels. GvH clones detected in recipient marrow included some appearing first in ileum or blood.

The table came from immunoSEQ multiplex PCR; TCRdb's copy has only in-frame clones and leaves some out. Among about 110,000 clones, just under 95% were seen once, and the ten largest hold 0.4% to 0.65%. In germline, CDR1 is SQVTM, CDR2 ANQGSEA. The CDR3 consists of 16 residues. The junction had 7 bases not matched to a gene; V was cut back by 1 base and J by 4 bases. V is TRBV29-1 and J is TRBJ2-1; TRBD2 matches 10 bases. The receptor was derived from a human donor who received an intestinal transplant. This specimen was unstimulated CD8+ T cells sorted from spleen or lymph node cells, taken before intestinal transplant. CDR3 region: CSVEGLAGVWYNEQFF. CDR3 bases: TGCAGCGTTGAAGGGCTAGCGGGAGTGTGGTACAATGAGCAGTTCTTC.